The source of this T cell receptor (beta chain) is a study of regulatory T cells in long-lasting Graves disease. Study-wide results and caveats: Among persistent patients, a larger number of public clonotypes were shared (2,741) than among newly diagnosed patients (966).

Both iRepertoire HTBI primers and Arm-PCR of CDR3 regions were used to build the TCR beta libraries. MiXCR was run by TCRdb on the multiplex PCR reads, yielding one entry per CDR3 protein. The repertoire includes about 520,000 distinct CDR3 sequences, around 12% of them detected once, and 7.5% to 9% sits in the top ten. This clonotype was detected many times. As yet, its antigen is unknown. Time point specified: newly diagnosed GD, antithyroid drugs for less than 3 months. The TCR library used RNA extracted from PBMCs. V lost 6 bases to trimming and J lost 10 bases; unmatched junction nucleotides: 3. This CDR3 is built from 12 residues. From germline, CDR1 is DFQATT and CDR2 SNEGSKA (reference sequence). The same data also went into a second study, on T cells in Graves' hyperthyroidism and ophthalmopathy. That study reports: The study excluded patients with uncontrolled infection, other autoimmune disease, pregnancy or lactation.

The clonotype originates from a woman aged 25 to 39 with Graves disease. The specimen was peripheral blood mononuclear cells (PBMCs), collected at new diagnosis, from a patient treated with antithyroid drugs. The rearrangement joins TRBV20-1 to TRBJ1-6, with TRBD1 matching 10 bases. The CDR3 bases are TGCAGTGCGGGACAGGGGACCTCACCCCTCCACTTT. This sequence encodes CSAGQGTSPLHF.